The following is a TCR beta chain sequence with its context. The sample comes from a study of T cell responses to AZD1222 COVID-19 vaccine. Repertoires were generated with immunoSEQ multiplex PCR, while TCRdb's copy carries only in-frame clones and drops some. This sample yields around 170,000 clones, of which around 88% are seen a single time; around 10% belongs to the top ten. V was clipped by 5 bases and J by 0 bases, with 17 bases between them. This CDR3 has 18 residues. Germline CDR1 SGHVS, CDR2 FQNEAQ. This clonotype originated in an adult who received the AZD1222 COVID-19 vaccine. The chain is built from TRBV7-8 and TRBJ1-6; D not resolved. The sequencing used peripheral blood, collected 28 days after the second AZD1222 dose. The DNA for the CDR3 is TGTGCCAGCAGCCCACTCACGGGTCGAAGCTCCTATAATTCACCCCTCCACTTT. Translated: CASSPLTGRSSYNSPLHF.